A selection of T cell receptor beta chains follows, all from one sample in a study of identifying expanded T cells in peripheral blood. Measured with immunoSEQ multiplex PCR; TCRdb has only the in-frame clones, and not every one. This repertoire shows 120,000 or so clones, about 80% found once; its top ten account for about 3.1%. Sequencing was done on a sample of blood. The receptor source for this set is a person aged 18 to 70 in good health. CDR3s include the opening cysteine and the closing phenylalanine or tryptophan. Each record gives: V gene, clone size, D gene, CDR3 length, CDR3 protein. The D gene is left open where the match is weak. Rows give clone size only sometimes, using once, few, many, or a class for an expanded clone.

v_gene: TRBV6-1; abundance: NA; d_gene: NA; len: 12; CDR3aa: CASSPEDTEAFF
v_gene: TRBV2; abundance: NA; d_gene: NA; len: 16; CDR3aa: CASSPETWERNTEAFF
v_gene: TRBV30; abundance: NA; d_gene: NA; len: 14; CDR3aa: CAWSVGYSTETQYF
v_gene: TRBV5-1; abundance: NA; d_gene: NA; len: 15; CDR3aa: CASSLVPASGQPQHF
v_gene: TRBV5-1; abundance: NA; d_gene: TRBD2; len: 15; CDR3aa: CASSPSGGGINEQFF
v_gene: TRBV21-1; abundance: NA; d_gene: NA; len: 17; CDR3aa: CASSRRQGTSSGNTIYF
v_gene: TRBV19; abundance: once; d_gene: NA; len: 13; CDR3aa: CASTKGRYTEAFF
v_gene: TRBV19; abundance: NA; d_gene: NA; len: 14; CDR3aa: CATRGGDTNEKLFF
v_gene: TRBV6-5; abundance: NA; d_gene: TRBD1; len: 15; CDR3aa: CASRQGQGVTDTQYF
v_gene: TRBV4-1; abundance: NA; d_gene: NA; len: 13; CDR3aa: CASSLNSGHEQYF
v_gene: TRBV11-1; abundance: NA; d_gene: NA; len: 17; CDR3aa: CASSSHRDTSWGTEAFF
v_gene: TRBV30; abundance: NA; d_gene: TRBD2; len: 17; CDR3aa: CAWSVSGGQYRTDTQYF
v_gene: TRBV7-2; abundance: NA; d_gene: NA; len: 16; CDR3aa: CASSTTRQVISYEQYF
v_gene: TRBV18; abundance: NA; d_gene: TRBD1; len: 15; CDR3aa: CASSPGTATNQPQHF
v_gene: TRBV7-2; abundance: NA; d_gene: TRBD1; len: 16; CDR3aa: CASSRPQGQGNSPLHF
v_gene: TRBV7-6; abundance: NA; d_gene: TRBD1; len: 16; CDR3aa: CASSPRDMRGHQPQHF
v_gene: TRBV11-3; abundance: NA; d_gene: TRBD1; len: 15; CDR3aa: CASSLGQGASETQYF
v_gene: TRBV5-5; abundance: NA; d_gene: NA; len: 13; CDR3aa: CASSLDSFYGYTF
v_gene: TRBV7-2; abundance: NA; d_gene: NA; len: 13; CDR3aa: CASSLGGGEKLFF
v_gene: TRBV5-8; abundance: NA; d_gene: TRBD1; len: 15; CDR3aa: CASSVGQTWEREQYF
v_gene: TRBV6-1; abundance: few; d_gene: NA; len: 15; CDR3aa: CASSAAQGLGTEAFF
v_gene: TRBV6-5; abundance: NA; d_gene: NA; len: 14; CDR3aa: CASSRGDSRNEAFF
v_gene: TRBV18; abundance: NA; d_gene: NA; len: 17; CDR3aa: CASSPRFGNSDTDTQYF
v_gene: TRBV6-5; abundance: NA; d_gene: NA; len: 14; CDR3aa: CASSYFSGLAEQYF
v_gene: TRBV28; abundance: NA; d_gene: NA; len: 13; CDR3aa: CASSLTLSYEQYF
v_gene: TRBV29-1; abundance: NA; d_gene: NA; len: 12; CDR3aa: CSGTGAADTQYF
v_gene: TRBV5-8; abundance: NA; d_gene: NA; len: 13; CDR3aa: CASSPAHSYEQYF
v_gene: TRBV18; abundance: once; d_gene: NA; len: 14; CDR3aa: CASSPRGENTEAFF